This T cell receptor beta chain was sequenced during a study of blood T cell repertoires in COVID-19. Assay: immunoSEQ multiplex PCR; the TCRdb copy retains only in-frame clones and omits some. The data hold about 210,000 clones, with approximately 88% observed a single time. The clonotype was recovered from a man in his late teens or twenties with acute COVID-19. The specimen was PBMCs or T cells enriched from blood (not recorded which).

CDR3 region: CASRRTGDLVETQYF. The CDR3 bases are TGTGCCAGCAGACGGACAGGGGATCTCGTGGAGACCCAGTACTTC. The V call is TRBV6-5, the J call TRBJ2-5, with 9 bases identical to TRBD1. The CDR3 contains 15 residues. CDR1 is MNHEY and CDR2 is SVGAGI in the germline V gene. V was pared by 6 bases and J by 5 bases, with 10 bases of the junction left unmatched.